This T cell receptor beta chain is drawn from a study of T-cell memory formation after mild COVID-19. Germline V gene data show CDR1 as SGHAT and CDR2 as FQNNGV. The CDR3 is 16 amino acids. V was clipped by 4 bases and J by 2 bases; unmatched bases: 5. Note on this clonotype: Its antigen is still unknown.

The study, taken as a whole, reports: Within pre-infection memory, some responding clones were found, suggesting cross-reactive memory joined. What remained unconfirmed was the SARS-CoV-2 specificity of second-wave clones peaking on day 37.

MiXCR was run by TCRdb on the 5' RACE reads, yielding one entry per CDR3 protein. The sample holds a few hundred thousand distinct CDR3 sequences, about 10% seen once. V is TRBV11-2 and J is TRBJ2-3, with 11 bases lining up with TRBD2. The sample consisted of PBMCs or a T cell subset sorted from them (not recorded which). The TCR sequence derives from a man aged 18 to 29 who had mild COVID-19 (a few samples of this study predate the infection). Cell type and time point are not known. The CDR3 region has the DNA TGTGCCAGCAGCTCGGGACTAGCGGTTACCACAGATACGCAGTATTTT. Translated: CASSSGLAVTTDTQYF.